The 24 T cell receptor beta chains in this list originate from one sample, sequenced in a study of shared clonotypes between healthy human individuals. Some clones are missing from TCRdb's copy, which holds only in-frame ones; the method was immunoSEQ multiplex PCR. This table holds approximately 2,200,000 clones, about 92% found once. Selected positively for CCR7 and CD45RO-negative, naive CD8 cells excluded terminally differentiated effector memory CD45RA+ cells. The sequenced material came from naive CD8+ T cells from PBMCs. These receptor sequences come from a man between 18 and 29 years old in good health. Some clones in this sample may be carry-over from other donors' samples.

The chain recombines TRBV11-2 with TRBJ2-7, with 8 bases matching TRBD1. CDR3 length: 17 residues. CDR1 SGHAT and CDR2 FQNNGV come from the germline V gene. The junction had 14 bases not matched to a gene; V was cut back by 5 bases and J by 2 bases. The CDR3 here is CASSPPWTGFLTYEQYF. Written as DNA, the CDR3 is TGTGCCAGCAGCCCCCCCTGGACAGGGTTCCTTACCTACGAGCAGTACTTC.

This chain connects TRBV18 to TRBJ2-7; TRBD2 agrees at 10 bases. The CDR3 sequence is 18 residues long. The trim removed 3 bases at V and 2 bases at J, leaving 13 bases unmatched. The germline V gene has CDR1 KGHSH and CDR2 LQKENI. CDR3 protein: CASSPDPSGSPITYEQYF. The CDR3, as DNA: TGTGCCAGCTCACCTGACCCTAGCGGGAGCCCTATCACCTACGAGCAGTACTTC.

The chain employs TRBV2 and TRBJ2-1; 11 bases match TRBD2. This CDR3 contains 16 residues. The trim removed 4 bases at V and 2 bases at J, leaving 4 bases unmatched. Germline V CDR1 and CDR2: SNHLY, FYNNEI. The CDR3 DNA reads as TGTGCCAGCAGTGCCGGGACTAGCGGACCCTACAATGAGCAGTTCTTC. It is translated as CASSAGTSGPYNEQFF.

CDR3 sequence (DNA): TGTGCCAGCAGTCCCCGGCTCGGACTAGCGGGGGTTGTATGGTACGAGCAGTACTTC. Its translation: CASSPRLGLAGVVWYEQYF. The rearrangement links TRBV28 to TRBJ2-7, with 13 bases lining up with TRBD2. CDR1 MDHEN and CDR2 SYDVKM come from the germline V gene. The trim removed 5 bases at V and 4 bases at J, leaving 17 bases unmatched. The CDR3 totals 19 residues.

This clone occurred once. The CDR3 protein is CASSYLKTGQPQHF. DNA for the CDR3: TGTGCCAGCAGTTATTTAAAGACGGGTCAGCCCCAGCATTTT. The V gene is TRBV6-6, the J gene TRBJ1-5; D not certain. Trimming took off 3 bases at V and 6 bases at J, with 12 bases between the two ends. The CDR3 totals 14 residues. Germline V gene sequence: CDR1 MNHNY, CDR2 SVGAGI (reference sequence).

This rearrangement joins TRBV11-3 to TRBJ2-3; D assignment may be TRBD1 or TRBD2 (5 bases each). The CDR3 consists of 16 residues. Germline V gene lookup returns CDR1 SGHNT and CDR2 YENEEA. Trimming pared 5 bases from V and 0 bases from J, leaving 15 bases between. The CDR3, as DNA: TGTGCCAGCAGCCCCCGGGGACCTTCTAGCACAGATACGCAGTATTTT. Protein: CASSPRGPSSTDTQYF.

The rearrangement uses TRBV5-6 and TRBJ1-5; D might be TRBD1 (5 bases). The V end lost 1 base, the J end lost 5 bases, and 16 bases lay between the germline ends. This CDR3 contains 16 residues. Germline CDR1 and CDR2: SGHDT and YYEEEE. In DNA, the CDR3 is TGTGCCAGCAGCTTGTGGGCAGGGTGGACCGATCAGCCCCAGCATTTT. Residues: CASSLWAGWTDQPQHF.

The V call is TRBV27, the J call TRBJ2-1; D unclear. The germline V gene has CDR1 MNHEY and CDR2 SMNVEV (reference sequence). V was clipped by 7 bases and J by 9 bases, with 10 bases between them. The CDR3 spans 11 residues. The CDR3, as DNA: TGTGCCAGCATTGATGGCCTTGAGCAGTTCTTC. It is translated as CASIDGLEQFF.

The chain recombines TRBV27 with TRBJ2-1; no firm D call. Germline lookup yields CDR1 MNHEY and CDR2 SMNVEV (reference sequence). The V end lost 6 bases, the J end lost 3 bases, and 15 bases lay between the germline ends. The CDR3 length is 15 residues. CDR3 DNA sequence: TGTGCCAGCAGGGCGCTGGGTTTCGACTACAATGAGCAGTTCTTC. Translating gives CASRALGFDYNEQFF.

V usage is TRBV29-1 and J usage is TRBJ1-1, with 7 bases fitting TRBD1. Germline V gene data show CDR1 as SQVTM and CDR2 as ANQGSEA. This CDR3 spans 14 amino acids. J was trimmed by 4 bases and V by 6 bases; bases with no gene match: 11. CDR3 DNA sequence: TGCAGCGTGGACCAGGGACAGTGGACCACTGAAGCTTTCTTT. This encodes CSVDQGQWTTEAFF.

Comment on this clone: Other DNA sequences in this specimen translate into the identical CDR3. The chain recombines TRBV7-9 with TRBJ2-2; TRBD1 matches at 11 bases. CDR3 length: 15 residues. In germline, CDR1 is SEHNR, CDR2 FQNEAQ (reference sequence). V gave up 2 bases and J gave up 7 bases; unmatched junction bases: 3. The CDR3 sequence is CASSLRTGGNGELFF. For the CDR3, the DNA is TGTGCCAGCAGCTTAAGGACAGGGGGCAACGGGGAGCTGTTTTTT.

This clone was recorded once. The chain joins TRBV10-3 to TRBJ2-1; TRBD2 matches at 10 bases. CDR1 and CDR2 (germline): ENHRY, SYGVKD. The V gene end was trimmed by 2 bases and the J gene end by 5 bases; junction bases not matched to a gene: 12. There are 18 residues in the CDR3. CDR3 DNA: TGTGCCATCAGTGAGCGGAGTACCGGGACTAGCGAGCACAATGAGCAGTTCTTC. Translating it yields CAISERSTGTSEHNEQFF.

V usage is TRBV5-4 and J usage is TRBJ1-4, with no clear D. Germline V gene sequence: CDR1 SGHNT, CDR2 YYREEE (reference sequence). The CDR3 sequence is 14 residues long. Trimming took off 4 bases at V and 5 bases at J, with 12 bases between the two ends. The CDR3 region is CASSLDGPNEKLFF. As DNA, the CDR3 is TGTGCCAGCAGCCTGGACGGACCAAATGAAAAACTGTTTTTT.

This clone was seen only a few times. At the DNA level, this CDR3 is encoded by other sequences in the same sample as well. This chain joins TRBV4-1 and TRBJ2-5, with D uncertain. The CDR3 consists of 13 residues. Germline CDR1 is MGHRA and CDR2 is YSYEKL. V lost 0 bases and J lost 3, with 5 bases in between. CDR3 nucleotides: TGCGCCAGCAGCCAAGATCTAGAAGAGACCCAGTACTTC. Translation gives CASSQDLEETQYF.

This clone was observed a single time. This chain uses TRBV6-6 with TRBJ1-5; 9 nucleotides agree with TRBD1. Germline-derived CDR1 and CDR2 are MNHNY and SVGAGI (reference sequence). Trimming cost V 6 bases and J 7 bases; bases outside gene matches: 7. This CDR3 comprises 14 residues. The CDR3 loop reads CASRHRGLGQPQHF. CDR3 sequence (DNA): TGTGCCAGCAGACACAGGGGGCTTGGACAGCCCCAGCATTTT.

The rearrangement uses TRBV30 and TRBJ2-2, with D perhaps TRBD1 (5 bases). Trimming took 5 bases from V and 5 from J, leaving 12 bases between them. The CDR3 sequence is 13 residues long. Germline V gives CDR1 GTSNPN, CDR2 SVGIG (reference sequence). CDR3 sequence reads: CAWGDSLTGELFF. CDR3 sequence (DNA): TGTGCCTGGGGAGACAGTTTAACCGGGGAGCTGTTTTTT.

V is TRBV6-5 and J is TRBJ2-1; a weak D match, TRBD2 (7 bases). The ends were cut back, 0 bases at V and 6 bases at J, with 12 bases in the middle. This CDR3 has 15 amino acids. Germline V gene lookup returns CDR1 MNHEY and CDR2 SVGAGI. In nucleotides, the CDR3 is TGTGCCAGCAGTTACTCAAAGGGGGGGGGCAATGAGCAGTTCTTC. Translating gives CASSYSKGGGNEQFF.

This clone came up once. J is TRBJ2-7 and V is TRBV13, with D perhaps TRBD1 or TRBD2 (5 bases each). The CDR3 runs to 20 residues. Germline V lookup: CDR1 PRHDT, CDR2 FYEKMQ (reference sequence). The V and J ends lost 2 bases and 7 bases respectively, with 33 bases between them. The CDR3 protein is CASSLRLSEYRTGALGEQYF. The CDR3 DNA follows: TGTGCCAGCAGCTTACGCCTATCCGAATACCGTACCGGGGCCCTGGGGGAGCAGTACTTC.

This clone was found once. The J gene is TRBJ2-1, the V gene TRBV12-1; the table names TRBD2, a call not compared with the DNA. TRBV12-1 is described as a pseudogene. The CDR3 is 15 residues long. The chain's CDR3 is CASSLLAGAHNEQFF. The DNA of the CDR3 is TGTGCCAGCAGCCTGTTAGCGGGAGCCCACAATGAGCAGTTCTTC.

V gene TRBV11-1 combines with J gene TRBJ2-5; D not certain. Germline-derived CDR1 and CDR2 are SGHAT and FQDESV (reference sequence). V lost 4 bases to trimming and J lost 1 base, with 10 bases between them. The CDR3 is 14 amino acids. The CDR3 loop is CASSSRSAQETQYF. Here the CDR3 DNA reads TGTGCCAGCAGCTCTAGGAGCGCCCAAGAGACCCAGTACTTC.

The gene calls are TRBV6-6 and TRBJ2-7; the D is unclear. This CDR3 has 16 residues. The V end lost 0 bases, the J end lost 4 bases, and 16 bases lay between the germline ends. Germline V gene sequence: CDR1 MNHNY, CDR2 SVGAGI (reference sequence). The CDR3 bases are TGTGCCAGCAGTTACTCATCGACTTCACTACGATACGAGCAGTACTTC. It encodes CASSYSSTSLRYEQYF.

This chain links TRBV27 with TRBJ2-7, with 12 bases that match TRBD2. Germline V gives CDR1 MNHEY, CDR2 SMNVEV (reference sequence). The CDR3 is 15 amino acids. Germline trimming cut 6 bases from V and 5 bases from J; bases unmatched to any gene: 8. CDR3 sequence (DNA): TGTGCCAGCAGCTTGACTAGCGGGAGTCCCCACGAGCAGTACTTC. Amino acids: CASSLTSGSPHEQYF.

The chain couples TRBV7-3 to TRBJ2-7; 7 bases line up with TRBD2. Per the germline V gene, CDR1 is SGHTA and CDR2 is FQGTGA. The CDR3 contains 15 residues. V was clipped by 2 bases and J by 4 bases; unmatched bases: 8. The CDR3 here is CASSLWGGAGYEQYF. As DNA, the CDR3 is TGTGCCAGCAGCTTATGGGGGGGAGCCGGGTACGAGCAGTACTTC. Full variable domain (outside the CDR3, taken from reference TRBV7-3 and TRBJ2-7): GAGVSQTPSNKVTEKGKYVELRCDPISGHTALYWYRQSLGQGPEFLIYFQGTGAADDSGLPNDRFFAVRPEGSVSTLKIQRTERGDSAVYLCASSLWGGAGYEQYFGPGTRLTVT.

The V gene is TRBV27, the J gene TRBJ1-1; maybe TRBD1 (6 bases). In germline, CDR1 is MNHEY, CDR2 SMNVEV (reference sequence). This CDR3 has 13 residues. V lost 6 bases to trimming and J lost 1 base, with 9 bases between them. Here the CDR3 DNA reads TGTGCCAGCAGGGGACACCCGAACACTGAAGCTTTCTTT. It translates to CASRGHPNTEAFF.